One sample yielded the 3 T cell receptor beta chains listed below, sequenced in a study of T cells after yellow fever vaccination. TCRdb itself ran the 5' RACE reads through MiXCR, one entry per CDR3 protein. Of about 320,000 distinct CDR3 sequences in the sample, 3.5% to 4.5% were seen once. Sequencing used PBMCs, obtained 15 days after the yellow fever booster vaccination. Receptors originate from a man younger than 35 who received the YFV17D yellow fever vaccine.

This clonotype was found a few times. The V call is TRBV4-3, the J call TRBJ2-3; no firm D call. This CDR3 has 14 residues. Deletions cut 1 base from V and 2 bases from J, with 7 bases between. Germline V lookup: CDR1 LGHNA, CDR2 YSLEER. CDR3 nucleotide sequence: TGCGCCAGCAGCCAAGTCGGGTACACAGATACGCAGTATTTT. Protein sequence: CASSQVGYTDTQYF.

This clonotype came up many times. In DNA form, the CDR3 reads TGTGCCAGCAGCTCGGACAGGAACACTGAAGCTTTCTTT. This translates into CASSSDRNTEAFF. The genes are TRBV7-9 and TRBJ1-1, with D possibly matching TRBD1 (6 bases). The germline V and J ends were trimmed by 4 bases and 1 base, with 7 bases remaining between them. The germline V gene has CDR1 SEHNR and CDR2 FQNEAQ (reference sequence). This CDR3 is built from 13 residues.

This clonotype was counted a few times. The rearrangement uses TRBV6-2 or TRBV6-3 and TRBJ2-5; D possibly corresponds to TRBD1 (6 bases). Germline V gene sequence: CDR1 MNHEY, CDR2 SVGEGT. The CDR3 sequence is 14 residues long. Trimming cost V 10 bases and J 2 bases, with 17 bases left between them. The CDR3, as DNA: TGTGCCACGATACCTCAGGGGCCACAAGAGACCCAGTACTTC. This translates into CATIPQGPQETQYF.